The rows below give T cell receptor beta chains drawn from one sample of a study of blood T cells in healthy people across ages. TCRdb re-called the 5' RACE reads through MiXCR, storing one row per CDR3 protein. This sample carries more than 1,400,000 distinct CDR3 sequences, 42% of them seen once, and the ten largest clones take under 8%. The specimen sequenced was blood. The receptors were gathered from a woman aged 18 to 35 in good health. The CDR3 runs from the conserved cysteine through the conserved F or W. D genes are given only for firm matches. Clone size is not always given. Where it is, it says once, few, many or a class for expanded clones.

few,NA,TRBJ2-7,TRBV7-9,CASDSGDGPYEQYF,TGTGCCAGCGATAGCGGAGATGGCCCCTACGAGCAGTACTTC
NA,TRBD2,TRBJ2-5,TRBV19,CASNPSGGPSNEQYF,TGTGCCAGTAACCCTAGCGGGGGGCCCTCGAATGAGCAGTACTTC
few,NA,TRBJ2-3,TRBV7-8,CASSSATRDTQYF,TGTGCCAGCAGCTCCGCCACCAGAGATACGCAGTATTTT
few,NA,TRBJ1-4,TRBV6-5,CASSALGEKLFF,TGTGCCAGCTCCGCCTTAGGGGAAAAACTGTTTTTT
NA,TRBD1,TRBJ2-6,TRBV27,CASSSHRGDGSGANVLTF,TGTGCCAGCAGTTCCCACAGGGGGGACGGCTCTGGGGCCAACGTCCTGACTTTC
NA,TRBD2,TRBJ2-7,TRBV12-3/TRBV12-4,CASIPPGGPSYNEQYF,TGTGCCAGCATTCCGCCGGGGGGACCCTCCTACAATGAGCAGTACTTC
NA,NA,TRBJ1-2,TRBV30,CAWSVSTDSLYGYTF,TGTGCCTGGAGTGTTTCGACAGATTCCCTCTATGGCTACACCTTC
NA,NA,TRBJ1-5,TRBV6-6,CASSQNGQPQHF,TGTGCCAGCAGTCAGAACGGTCAGCCCCAGCATTTT
few,TRBD1,TRBJ2-7,TRBV6-5,CASSSPQGQGMKFSEQYF,TGTGCCAGCAGTTCCCCCCAGGGACAGGGGATGAAATTTAGCGAGCAGTACTTC
NA,NA,TRBJ2-1,TRBV5-1,CASRSLGGPDNEQFF,TGCGCCAGCAGGAGCCTCGGGGGGCCAGACAATGAGCAGTTCTTC
few,NA,TRBJ2-1,TRBV7-9,CASSLVSRGNEQFF,TGTGCCAGCAGCTTAGTGTCCAGGGGTAATGAGCAGTTCTTC
few,TRBD2,TRBJ2-7,TRBV4-1,CASSQDSGTNTYEQYF,TGCGCCAGCAGCCAAGATAGCGGGACTAATACCTACGAGCAGTACTTC
NA,NA,TRBJ1-2,TRBV4-1,CASSQEFAVPYGYTF,TGCGCCAGCAGCCAAGAGTTCGCAGTCCCTTATGGCTACACCTTC
NA,TRBD2,TRBJ2-5,TRBV12-3/TRBV12-4,CASAGGAETQYF,TGTGCCAGTGCCGGGGGGGCAGAGACCCAGTACTTC
few,TRBD2,TRBJ2-3,TRBV7-2,CASSLVPSGGADTQYF,TGTGCCAGCAGCTTAGTCCCTAGCGGGGGGGCAGATACGCAGTATTTT
NA,NA,TRBJ2-5,TRBV5-1,CASSLDSSQGTQYF,TGCGCCAGCAGCTTGGATAGCTCCCAGGGGACCCAGTACTTC
few,TRBD1,TRBJ1-2,TRBV29-1,CSVDGTGEGYTF,TGCAGCGTTGATGGGACAGGGGAAGGCTACACCTTC
NA,TRBD1,TRBJ2-7,TRBV29-1,CSVSGTAPYEQYF,TGCAGCGTTTCCGGGACAGCACCCTACGAGCAGTACTTC
NA,NA,TRBJ2-5,TRBV20-1,CSAKDPGSQKTQYF,TGCAGTGCTAAAGATCCTGGGAGCCAAAAGACCCAGTACTTC
NA,TRBD2,TRBJ2-5,TRBV20-1,CSARDFLAGLETQYF,TGCAGTGCTAGAGATTTCCTAGCGGGGCTGGAGACCCAGTACTTC
NA,NA,TRBJ1-6,TRBV6-1,CASSRARRVETYNSPLHF,TGTGCCAGCAGTCGGGCCCGCCGGGTGGAAACCTATAATTCACCCCTCCACTTT
NA,NA,TRBJ2-3,TRBV7-3,CASSSPQGGMTDTQYF,TGTGCCAGCAGCTCCCCCCAGGGGGGGATGACAGATACGCAGTATTTT
NA,NA,TRBJ1-1,TRBV5-1,CASSLDSRVNTEAFF,TGCGCCAGCAGCTTGGACAGCAGGGTGAACACTGAAGCTTTCTTT
NA,NA,TRBJ2-7,TRBV28,CASNRAYEQYF,TGTGCCAGTAATCGGGCCTACGAGCAGTACTTC
once,TRBD2,TRBJ2-7,TRBV3-1,CASSQGLSGSVVYEQYF,TGTGCCAGCAGCCAAGGACTTAGCGGGAGCGTGGTCTACGAGCAGTACTTC
NA,NA,TRBJ2-5,TRBV21-1,CASSKGPASGEAQETQYF,TGTGCCAGCAGCAAAGGCCCTGCTAGCGGGGAGGCTCAAGAGACCCAGTACTTC
NA,NA,TRBJ2-7,TRBV20-1,CSARGRGDYEQYF,TGCAGTGCTAGGGGAAGAGGGGACTACGAGCAGTACTTC
NA,TRBD1,TRBJ2-7,TRBV11-2,CASSLGRGPHYEQYF,TGTGCCAGCAGCTTAGGCAGGGGGCCACACTACGAGCAGTACTTC
NA,TRBD1,TRBJ2-3,TRBV7-3,CASSFEQGTDMQYF,TGTGCCAGCAGCTTCGAACAGGGGACAGATATGCAGTATTTT
NA,TRBD2,TRBJ2-7,TRBV20-1,CSARVPSGFYEQYF,TGCAGTGCTAGAGTCCCTAGCGGGTTCTACGAGCAGTACTTC
NA,NA,TRBJ2-2,TRBV7-9,CASSPMGDTGELFF,TGTGCCAGCAGCCCTATGGGGGACACCGGGGAGCTGTTTTTT
NA,TRBD2,TRBJ2-3,TRBV2,CASSEVAGVKGTDTQYF,TGTGCCAGCAGTGAAGTAGCGGGAGTGAAGGGCACAGATACGCAGTATTTT
few,TRBD1,TRBJ1-2,TRBV11-2,CASSIQGASYGYTF,TGTGCCAGCAGCATCCAGGGGGCCTCCTATGGCTACACCTTC
NA,NA,TRBJ1-5,TRBV19,CASRVDSLNSNQPQHF,TGTGCCAGTCGGGTAGACAGCCTAAATAGCAATCAGCCCCAGCATTTT
few,NA,TRBJ2-6,TRBV18,CASSPGIRSGANVLTF,TGTGCCAGCTCACCAGGTATCCGCTCTGGGGCCAACGTCCTGACTTTC
NA,NA,TRBJ2-1,TRBV4-1,CASSQLGDGKTQFF,TGCGCCAGCAGCCAATTGGGCGATGGGAAGACCCAGTTCTTC
NA,NA,TRBJ2-1,TRBV3-1,CASSDKGGSSYNEQFF,TGTGCCAGCAGCGACAAGGGGGGGAGCTCCTACAATGAGCAGTTCTTC
few,NA,TRBJ1-4,TRBV18,CASSPQRRGEKLFF,TGTGCCAGCTCACCACAGAGACGGGGTGAAAAACTGTTTTTT
NA,TRBD2,TRBJ2-3,TRBV6-1,CAGRAAGGDTQYF,TGTGCCGGCCGAGCAGCGGGAGGGGATACGCAGTATTTT
NA,NA,TRBJ1-5,TRBV20-1,CSATTAYSNQPQHF,TGCAGTGCGACGACAGCGTATAGCAATCAGCCCCAGCATTTT
few,TRBD2,TRBJ2-1,TRBV12-3/TRBV12-4,CASSSLTSGRGNEQFF,TGTGCCAGCAGTTCCCTGACTAGCGGTAGGGGCAATGAGCAGTTCTTC
NA,NA,TRBJ1-2,TRBV6-1,CATQWADVEGYTF,TGTGCCACCCAGTGGGCAGACGTCGAGGGCTACACCTTC
few,NA,TRBJ2-7,TRBV6-5,CASSSNVFEQYF,TGTGCCAGCAGTTCGAACGTTTTCGAGCAGTACTTC
NA,NA,TRBJ1-1,TRBV29-1,CSVLTPLSDRVVAFF,TGCAGCGTTCTTACCCCTTTATCAGACAGAGTTGTAGCTTTCTTT
few,NA,TRBJ2-5,TRBV29-1,CSVHGGGYQETQYF,TGCAGCGTTCACGGGGGTGGGTACCAAGAGACCCAGTACTTC
few,NA,TRBJ1-4,TRBV27,CASSLTTGTNEKLFF,TGTGCCAGCAGTTTAACGACAGGAACGAATGAAAAACTGTTTTTT
NA,NA,TRBJ2-3,TRBV4-1,CASSQAPNTQYF,TGCGCCAGCAGCCAAGCGCCGAATACGCAGTATTTT
few,TRBD1,TRBJ2-1,TRBV28,CASSPDRGLQFF,TGTGCCAGCAGCCCGGACAGGGGGTTGCAGTTCTTC
NA,NA,TRBJ2-1,TRBV15,CATTSMGLYSYNEQFF,TGTGCCACCACCTCGATGGGACTCTACTCCTACAATGAGCAGTTCTTC
NA,NA,TRBJ1-1,TRBV30,CACANGWANTEAFF,TGTGCCTGTGCGAATGGGTGGGCGAACACTGAAGCTTTCTTT
NA,NA,TRBJ1-5,TRBV7-2,CASSAPRGGPGAMGQPQHF,TGTGCCAGCAGCGCCCCGAGGGGGGGGCCAGGGGCCATGGGTCAGCCCCAGCATTTT